Below are 5 T cell receptor beta chains sequenced from a single sample in a study of T cell changes during pregnancy in multiple sclerosis. Profiling relied on immunoSEQ multiplex PCR, and the TCRdb table lists in-frame clones only, not all of them. Counted here are over 60,000 clones, 90% to 95% occurring once; the ten biggest clones make up about 0.93%. Sequenced here: peripheral blood, sampled in the first trimester of pregnancy. The receptors were gathered from a female donor with multiple sclerosis, enrolled in a pregnancy study.

V is TRBV27 and J is TRBJ2-1; the D gene is possibly TRBD2 (6 bases). The germline V and J ends were trimmed by 9 bases and 10 bases, with 16 bases remaining between them. The CDR3 is 12 amino acids. Germline V CDR1 and CDR2: MNHEY, SMNVEV (reference sequence). The CDR3 here is CASSPGGREQFF. The CDR3 nucleotides are TGTGCCAGTTCTCCCGGGGGTCGAGAGCAGTTCTTC.

This chain uses TRBV27 with TRBJ1-1; D possibly corresponds to TRBD1 (6 bases). This CDR3 spans 14 amino acids. V gave up 7 bases and J gave up 3 bases, with 15 bases separating them. Germline CDR1 reads MNHEY; CDR2 reads SMNVEV (reference sequence). The CDR3 here is CASISGGADTEAFF. As DNA, the CDR3 is TGTGCCAGCATATCGGGGGGGGCGGACACTGAAGCTTTCTTT.

The V and J genes are TRBV11-2 and TRBJ1-4; the D gene is possibly TRBD1 (5 bases). This CDR3 has 13 residues. V was clipped by 5 bases and J by 9 bases, with 13 bases between them. CDR1 is SGHAT and CDR2 is FQNNGV in the germline V gene. CDR3 protein: CASSQGVVKKLFF. CDR3 in DNA: TGTGCCAGCAGCCAGGGCGTGGTGAAAAAACTGTTTTTT.

The chain links TRBV7-9 to TRBJ1-4; possibly TRBD1 for D (6 bases). V was shortened by 5 bases and J by 4 bases, with 20 bases between the two germline ends. This CDR3 is built from 17 residues. Germline CDR1 reads SEHNR; CDR2 reads FQNEAQ (reference sequence). CDR3 loop: CASSQGVRGADNEKLFF. In DNA form, the CDR3 reads TGTGCCAGCAGCCAAGGCGTCAGGGGCGCAGATAATGAAAAACTGTTTTTT.

The chain employs TRBV4-2 and TRBJ2-1, with D possibly being TRBD2 (6 bases). Trimming stripped 0 bases from V and 0 bases from J, with 12 bases between. Germline lookup yields CDR1 LGHNA and CDR2 YNFKEQ. The CDR3 runs to 17 residues. This CDR3 reads CASSQEGGRSSYNEQFF. CDR3 DNA sequence: TGTGCCAGCAGCCAAGAGGGGGGACGTAGCTCCTACAATGAGCAGTTCTTC.